One and the same sample provided the 28 T cell receptor beta chains below, sequenced in a study of OX40 agonist ivuxolimab in advanced cancers. The data were produced by immunoSEQ multiplex PCR, yet TCRdb's version contains in-frame clones alone and is incomplete. In the table there are about 75,000 clones, under 95% of which are singletons. The sequences come from CD4+ or CD8+ T cells sorted from blood, collected in a trial of the OX40 agonist ivuxolimab. The receptors derive from an adult with an advanced solid tumor such as melanoma, head and neck, liver or kidney cancer.

The chain recombines TRBV5-1 with TRBJ2-1, with 11 bases that match TRBD1. In germline, CDR1 is SGHRS, CDR2 YFSETQ. The CDR3 length is 16 residues. V was pared by 4 bases and J by 6 bases, with 9 bases of the junction left unmatched. CDR3 DNA sequence: TGCGCCAGCAGCCCTCCGGGACAGGGGGGCTCCAATGAGCAGTTCTTC. Its protein product is CASSPPGQGGSNEQFF.

The chain couples TRBV29-1 to TRBJ1-2; D remains unclear. CDR1 and CDR2 from the germline V gene are SQVTM and ANQGSEA. This CDR3 is built from 13 residues. Trimming shortened V by 2 bases and J by 0 bases, and 7 bases separated the two germline ends. The CDR3 protein is CSVETGANYGYTF. As DNA, the CDR3 is TGCAGCGTTGAAACGGGCGCTAACTATGGCTACACCTTC.

This chain joins TRBV18 and TRBJ2-5; 7 bases line up with TRBD1. CDR1 and CDR2 from the germline V gene are KGHSH and LQKENI. The CDR3 has 13 residues. Trimming took 3 bases from V and 2 from J; bases not matched to a gene: 0. The CDR3 here is CASSPGQQETQYF. CDR3 in DNA: TGTGCCAGCTCACCGGGACAGCAAGAGACCCAGTACTTC.

Concerning this clone: Additional DNA sequences in this sample encode the identical CDR3. The chain recombines TRBV28 with TRBJ2-5; 8 nucleotides line up with TRBD2. Per germline, CDR1 MDHEN and CDR2 SYDVKM. With V trimmed by 7 bases and J by 5 bases, 6 bases remained unmatched. This CDR3 comprises 13 residues. This chain's CDR3 is CASTPGGKETQYF. The CDR3 DNA reads TGTGCCAGCACCCCGGGGGGGAAGGAGACCCAGTACTTC.

The chain employs TRBV5-1 and TRBJ1-1, with a weak D call TRBD1 (5 bases). The V gene lost 0 bases and the J gene lost 3 bases, with 6 bases spanning the gap. In germline, CDR1 is SGHRS, CDR2 YFSETQ. The CDR3 runs to 13 residues. CDR3 DNA: TGCGCCAGCAGCTTGGCAGGGTACACTGAAGCTTTCTTT. This sequence encodes CASSLAGYTEAFF.

Points on this clone: Additional DNA sequences in this sample encode the identical CDR3. V and J are TRBV2 and TRBJ1-4, with 7 nucleotides matching TRBD1. The CDR3 is 12 amino acids. Trimming at V came to 6 bases and at J to 8 bases, leaving 3 bases not matched to a gene. CDR1 is SNHLY and CDR2 is FYNNEI in the germline V gene. The CDR3 bases are TGTGCCAGCAGCCGGACAGGAGAAAAACTGTTTTTT. It codes for CASSRTGEKLFF.

This chain connects TRBV29-1 to TRBJ2-1, with 10 bases fitting TRBD2. This CDR3 comprises 13 residues. Looked up from germline, CDR1 is SQVTM and CDR2 is ANQGSEA. V lost 7 bases to trimming and J lost 4 bases; unmatched junction nucleotides: 4. CDR3 region: CSGWTSGYNEQFF. The CDR3 bases are TGCAGCGGCTGGACTAGCGGTTACAATGAGCAGTTCTTC.

The rearrangement uses TRBV19 and TRBJ1-2; D ambiguous. Germline CDR1 and CDR2: LNHDA and SQIVND (reference sequence). V was trimmed by 4 bases and J by 8 bases, leaving 11 bases between them. The CDR3 is made up of 12 amino acids. The CDR3 DNA follows: TGTGCCAGTAGTACATCGACCGGGGGCTACACCTTC. Its translation: CASSTSTGGYTF.

V gene TRBV30 combines with J gene TRBJ1-5, with D possibly TRBD1 on 5 matching bases. Trimming took 1 base from V and 0 from J, leaving 10 bases between them. The CDR3 is made up of 15 amino acids. CDR1 is GTSNPN and CDR2 is SVGIG in the germline V gene (reference sequence). The CDR3 nucleotides are TGTGCCTGGAGTGGACGAGGGACTAGCAATCAGCCCCAGCATTTT. Its translation: CAWSGRGTSNQPQHF. Looking up the rest from reference TRBV30 and TRBJ1-5 gives the full variable domain: SQTIHQWPATLVQPVGSPLSLECTVEGTSNPNLYWYRQAAGRGLQLLFYSVGIGQISSEVPQNLSASRPQDRQFILSSKKLLLSDSGFYLCAWSGRGTSNQPQHFGDGTRLSIL.

The chain combines TRBV5-5 with TRBJ1-2; 7 bases map to TRBD1. This CDR3 spans 14 amino acids. Looked up from germline, CDR1 is SGHKS and CDR2 is YYEKEE (reference sequence). The V gene end was trimmed by 5 bases and the J gene end by 3 bases; junction bases not matched to a gene: 7. This CDR3 reads CASSRTGGDYGYTF. In nucleotides, the CDR3 is TGTGCCAGCAGTCGGACAGGAGGAGACTATGGCTACACCTTC.

The chain is built from TRBV2 and TRBJ2-1; TRBD1 matches 7 bases. The V and J ends lost 6 bases and 5 bases, in that order; junction bases with no gene match: 13. CDR3 length: 16 residues. Germline lookup yields CDR1 SNHLY and CDR2 FYNNEI. The CDR3 region has the DNA TGTGCCAGCAGGATCACAGGGGCCCTCGGGAACAATGAGCAGTTCTTC. It encodes CASRITGALGNNEQFF.

V gene TRBV15 combines with J gene TRBJ2-1; 11 nucleotides line up with TRBD2. J gave up 8 bases and V 3 bases, and 9 bases lay outside the gene matches. The CDR3 contains 16 residues. Germline CDR1 reads LNHNV; CDR2 reads YYDKDF (reference sequence). The CDR3 region has the DNA TGTGCCACCAGCAGGGCTCTAGCGGGGGGCAAGGATGAGCAGTTCTTC. It specifies CATSRALAGGKDEQFF.

This clone occurred once. This CDR3 reads CASSAGQLQETQYF. The CDR3 DNA follows: TGTGCCAGCAGCGCGGGACAACTCCAAGAGACCCAGTACTTC. The V call is TRBV5-4, the J call TRBJ2-5, with D perhaps assigned TRBD1 or TRBD2 (6 bases each). In germline, CDR1 is SGHNT, CDR2 YYREEE (reference sequence). V was clipped by 4 bases and J by 1 base, with 11 bases between them. The CDR3 runs to 14 residues. Supplemented by reference TRBV5-4 and TRBJ2-5, the full variable domain reads ETGVTQSPTHLIKTRGQQVTLRCSSQSGHNTVSWYQQALGQGPQFIFQYYREEENGRGNFPPRFSGLQFPNYSSELNVNALELDDSALYLCASSAGQLQETQYFGPGTRLLVL.

The chain employs TRBV19 and TRBJ1-1; D uncertain. Trimming cost V 10 bases and J 1 base, with 10 bases left between them. From germline, CDR1 is LNHDA and CDR2 SQIVND (reference sequence). This CDR3 has 12 amino acids. The chain's CDR3 is CATSPRNTEAFF. The CDR3 nucleotides read TGTGCCACATCCCCCAGGAACACTGAAGCTTTCTTT. Full variable domain (outside the CDR3, taken from reference TRBV19 and TRBJ1-1): DGGITQSPKYLFRKEGQNVTLSCEQNLNHDAMYWYRQDPGQGLRLIYYSQIVNDFQKGDIAEGYSVSREKKESFPLTVTSAQKNPTAFYLCATSPRNTEAFFGQGTRLTVV.

In this sample, this clone turned up once. The chain links TRBV19 to TRBJ1-2; no firm D call. V lost 5 bases and J lost 4, with 14 bases in between. This CDR3 comprises 14 residues. Germline loops: CDR1 LNHDA, CDR2 SQIVND (reference sequence). CDR3 nucleotide sequence: TGTGCCAGTAGTGAGATGGCAGCTACCTATGGCTACACCTTC. As protein: CASSEMAATYGYTF.

V gene TRBV7-2 combines with J gene TRBJ2-3, with D perhaps matching TRBD1 or TRBD2 (5 bases each). V was trimmed by 3 bases and J by 0 bases, leaving 16 bases between them. Germline values: CDR1 SGHTA, CDR2 FQGNSA. The CDR3 length is 17 residues. Here the CDR3 reads CASSFRKGPSSTDTQYF. The CDR3 DNA is TGTGCCAGCAGCTTCCGGAAGGGACCTTCAAGCACAGATACGCAGTATTTT.

The sample holds a few counts of this clone. The V gene is TRBV10-1, the J gene TRBJ2-7; D gene unclear. In germline, CDR1 is WNHNN, CDR2 SYGVQD (reference sequence). This CDR3 contains 13 residues. V was trimmed by 10 bases and J by 6 bases, leaving 19 bases between them. The CDR3 DNA is TGCGCCACCCGCCCCGGGCTAGTCGGCGAGCAGTACTTC. Encoded protein: CATRPGLVGEQYF.

This clone showed up just once. In DNA form, the CDR3 reads TGTGCCAGCAGCCAAGAGACAGGGCGAAGGGGTAATGAAAAACTGTTTTTT. Translation gives CASSQETGRRGNEKLFF. The V gene is TRBV11-2, the J gene TRBJ1-4; 7 nucleotides line up with TRBD1. This CDR3 is built from 17 residues. Germline V gives CDR1 SGHAT, CDR2 FQNNGV. V trimming: 5 bases; J trimming: 4 bases; junction bases outside the gene matches: 13.

CDR3 loop: CASSLGTSGRASNEQFF. The CDR3 DNA reads TGTGCCAGCAGCTTAGGAACTAGCGGGAGGGCCAGCAATGAGCAGTTCTTC. The chain is built from TRBV7-9 and TRBJ2-1; 13 nucleotides agree with TRBD2. The trim removed 1 base at V and 6 bases at J, leaving 6 bases unmatched. In germline, CDR1 is SEHNR, CDR2 FQNEAQ (reference sequence). The CDR3 sequence is 17 residues long.

V gene TRBV7-9 combines with J gene TRBJ2-2; D gene ambiguous. The V gene's germline CDR1 is SEHNR and CDR2 FQNEAQ (reference sequence). Deletions cut 2 bases from V and 1 base from J, with 5 bases between. The CDR3 is made up of 14 amino acids. The CDR3 here is CASSLLGNTGELFF. The DNA of the CDR3 is TGTGCCAGCAGCTTATTAGGGAACACCGGGGAGCTGTTTTTT.

V and J are TRBV4-1 and TRBJ2-5; D call uncertain. CDR1 is MGHRA and CDR2 is YSYEKL in the germline V gene. The CDR3 extends over 14 amino acids. The V gene lost 1 base and the J gene lost 5 bases, with 11 bases spanning the gap. CDR3 nucleotide sequence: TGCGCCAGCAGCCAAGGTCACTCCACGGAGACCCAGTACTTC. It codes for CASSQGHSTETQYF.

In this sample, this clone turned up once. J is TRBJ2-7 and V is TRBV28, with D possibly matching TRBD1 (6 bases). This CDR3 is built from 13 residues. Germline assignment: CDR1 MDHEN and CDR2 SYDVKM. V lost 2 bases, J lost 4 bases, and 9 bases lay in between. In nucleotides, the CDR3 is TGTGCCAGCAGTTTACAGGGGTCTTACGAGCAGTACTTC. This sequence encodes CASSLQGSYEQYF. Full variable domain (remainder filled in from reference TRBV28 and TRBJ2-7): DVKVTQSSRYLVKRTGEKVFLECVQDMDHENMFWYRQDPGLGLRLIYFSYDVKMKEKGDIPEGYSVSREKKERFSLILESASTNQTSMYLCASSLQGSYEQYFGPGTRLTVT.

In regard to this clone: Other DNA sequences from this sample encode an identical CDR3 as well. The chain employs TRBV18 and TRBJ2-1; D gene ambiguous. Germline V CDR1 and CDR2: KGHSH, LQKENI. The CDR3 covers 13 residues. Trimming pared 3 bases from V and 0 bases from J, leaving 3 bases between. The CDR3, as DNA: TGTGCCAGCTCACCTCCCTCCTACAATGAGCAGTTCTTC. Translated, it gives CASSPPSYNEQFF.

This chain uses TRBV27 with TRBJ2-7, with a weak D call TRBD1 (5 bases). The CDR3 runs to 13 residues. V was trimmed by 5 bases and J by 4 bases, leaving 12 bases between them. CDR1 and CDR2 (germline): MNHEY, SMNVEV (reference sequence). CDR3 sequence: CASSPSDTYEQYF. Written as DNA, the CDR3 is TGTGCCAGCAGTCCCTCGGACACATACGAGCAGTACTTC.

The chain recombines TRBV4-1 with TRBJ2-7; D tentatively fits TRBD1 or TRBD2 (5 bases each). The CDR3 spans 18 residues. The V end lost 0 bases, the J end lost 8 bases, and 26 bases lay between the germline ends. Germline assignment: CDR1 MGHRA and CDR2 YSYEKL. CDR3 region: CASSQDRVEAGSTWQQYF. CDR3 DNA: TGCGCCAGCAGCCAAGATAGAGTAGAGGCAGGGAGCACTTGGCAGCAGTACTTC.

The V call is TRBV4-3, the J call TRBJ1-1; D is undetermined. The ends were cut back, 3 bases at V and 10 bases at J, with 15 bases in the middle. The germline V gene encodes CDR1 LGHNA and CDR2 YSLEER. This CDR3 has 13 amino acids. The CDR3 DNA follows: TGCGCCAGCAGCCAGAACACCCCAGGTGTAGCTTTCTTT. This codes for CASSQNTPGVAFF.

The CDR3: CASSDGRGTPLHF. The CDR3 DNA reads as TGTGCCAGCTCGGACGGACGGGGAACACCCCTCCACTTT. The rearrangement joins TRBV19 to TRBJ1-6; D unclear. Germline V CDR1 and CDR2: LNHDA, SQIVND (reference sequence). The CDR3 runs to 13 residues. Deletions cut 9 bases from V and 11 bases from J, with 17 bases between.

V is TRBV28 and J is TRBJ2-5; TRBD2 matches at 15 bases. After removal of 6 bases from V and 5 bases from J, the junction contained 7 bases not matched to a gene. This CDR3 spans 16 amino acids. Looked up from germline, CDR1 is MDHEN and CDR2 is SYDVKM. The CDR3 spells CASSRTSGGAGETQYF. CDR3 DNA: TGTGCCAGCAGCCGGACTAGCGGGGGGGCCGGGGAGACCCAGTACTTC.